This entry is about one TCR beta chain. The read comes to an end 3 residues before the CDR3 does, leaving the germline J gene to fill in the end. Libraries were prepared by immunoSEQ multiplex PCR; TCRdb keeps only in-frame clonotypes and omits some of them. The sample has some 37,000 clones. Looked up from germline, CDR1 is MDHEN and CDR2 is SYDVKM. Trimming pared 6 bases from V and 2 bases from J, leaving 7 bases between. CDR3 length: 12 residues. This sample is drawn from a study of T cells in women clearing cervical HPV infection. Study-wide context: Case blood was drawn a median roughly 160 days after lesion detection.

This chain joins TRBV28 and TRBJ1-1; D unclear. This clonotype originated in a woman between 18 and 70 years old with a cervical HPV16 infection that either progressed to CIN3+ or cleared (not recorded which). The sequenced sample consisted of blood buffy coat. CDR3 residues: CASRGSNTEAFF. Partial CDR3 DNA: TGTGCCAGCAGGGGCAGTAACACTGAA.